These 4 T cell receptor beta chains share one sample of origin, sequenced in a study of T cells after yellow fever vaccination. MiXCR, applied by TCRdb to the 5' RACE reads, yields one record per CDR3 protein. The sample gives over 300,000 distinct CDR3 sequences, 3.6% of which show up once; around a quarter is in the top ten. Sequences were derived from PBMCs, sampled on the day of the yellow fever booster vaccination. The origin of the receptors is a man younger than 35 who received the YFV17D yellow fever vaccine.

This clonotype was seen only a few times. This chain joins TRBV30 and TRBJ2-1, with unresolved D. Trimming pared 1 base from V and 9 bases from J, leaving 13 bases between. Germline CDR1 GTSNPN, CDR2 SVGIG (reference sequence). This CDR3 contains 13 residues. The CDR3 sequence: CAWSAIQIGEQFF. CDR3 in DNA: TGTGCCTGGAGTGCGATACAAATCGGTGAGCAGTTCTTC.

This clonotype was observed many times. The chain combines TRBV28 with TRBJ2-7, with 7 bases aligning to TRBD1. J lost 4 bases, V lost 8 bases, and 5 bases had no gene match. Germline lookup yields CDR1 MDHEN and CDR2 SYDVKM. The CDR3 loop spans 12 amino acids. The CDR3 nucleotides are TGTGCCAGCGGTGACAGGGAATACGAGCAGTACGTC. Protein product: CASGDREYEQYV.

A word on this clonotype: A read error may explain this, as a much larger clone is one base away. The chain uses TRBV6-1 and TRBJ2-3, with D unresolved. V lost 4 bases to trimming and J lost 1 base, with 9 bases between them. In germline, CDR1 is MNHNS, CDR2 SASEGT. The CDR3 contains 14 residues. The CDR3 sequence is CASSAIGRTDTQYF. In DNA, the CDR3 is TGTGCCAGCAGTGCAATCGGGCGCACAGATACGCAGTATTTT.

This clonotype was observed at least ten times. The V and J genes are TRBV20-1 and TRBJ2-5, with a possible D match to TRBD2 (6 bases). Germline V lookup: CDR1 DFQATT, CDR2 SNEGSKA (reference sequence). The CDR3 contains 14 residues. Trimming removed 1 base from V and 1 base from J, with 10 bases in between. The CDR3 nucleotides are TGCAGTGCTAGAGGGACGGGGGTCCAAGAGACCCAGTACTTC. Translated, it gives CSARGTGVQETQYF.